The 20 T cell receptor beta chains listed next were all sequenced from one sample in a study of response to subunit inactivated influenza vaccine. TCRdb passed the RT-PCR reads through MiXCR, listing each CDR3 protein once. The table has around 600,000 distinct CDR3 sequences, over 9% seen once. The same sample was also studied in work on T cells expressing NK-cell markers. That source notes: 5'RACE template switching built TCR beta cDNA with unique molecular identifiers.

The sample was PBMCs from blood, taken on the day of vaccination. The receptor set was obtained from a man in his fifties who received an inactivated influenza vaccine.

The chain joins TRBV20-1 to TRBJ2-2; D gene ambiguous. From germline, CDR1 is DFQATT and CDR2 SNEGSKA (reference sequence). The CDR3 is 13 residues long. Trimming shortened V by 3 bases and J by 1 base, and 6 bases separated the two germline ends. The CDR3 loop reads CSASTQNTGELFF. CDR3 coding DNA: TGCAGTGCTAGTACGCAGAACACCGGGGAGCTGTTTTTT.

This clonotype was observed a few times. This chain's CDR3 is CASSLGGTGGDGEQFF. The CDR3 nucleotides are TGTGCCAGTAGCCTGGGCGGGACAGGGGGCGACGGGGAGCAGTTCTTC. The chain couples TRBV19 to TRBJ2-1; 12 bases line up with TRBD1. The germline V gene encodes CDR1 LNHDA and CDR2 SQIVND (reference sequence). CDR3 length: 16 residues. J gave up 10 bases and V 6 bases, and 13 bases lay outside the gene matches.

The rearrangement links TRBV28 to TRBJ1-4; D is ambiguous. The V end lost 10 bases, the J end lost 8 bases, and 17 bases lay between the germline ends. CDR3 length: 13 residues. Germline V gene sequence: CDR1 MDHEN, CDR2 SYDVKM. The CDR3 region is CATLLRDNEKLFF. The CDR3 DNA follows: TGTGCCACCCTTTTACGGGATAACGAAAAACTGTTTTTT.

The DNA for the CDR3 is TGTGCCAGCAGCCATGCAGGACAAGAGACCCAGTACTTC. Protein: CASSHAGQETQYF. The chain carries TRBV7-9 and TRBJ2-5, with D uncertain. Deletions cut 5 bases from V and 2 bases from J, with 9 bases between. In germline, CDR1 is SEHNR, CDR2 FQNEAQ (reference sequence). This CDR3 has 13 amino acids.

This clonotype was counted a few times. The rearrangement joins TRBV12-3 or TRBV12-4 to TRBJ2-1; perhaps TRBD1 as D (6 bases). V was trimmed by 5 bases and J by 8 bases, leaving 19 bases between them. The CDR3 loop spans 15 amino acids. As DNA, the CDR3 is TGTGCCAGCAGTCCGCCTGCCCAGGGGCGGGATGAGCAGTTCTTC. It specifies CASSPPAQGRDEQFF.

This clonotype was detected many times. The chain employs TRBV7-9 and TRBJ2-7, with a weak D call TRBD1 (6 bases). V lost 5 bases to trimming and J lost 3 bases, with 11 bases between them. The CDR3 length is 13 residues. The germline V gene encodes CDR1 SEHNR and CDR2 FQNEAQ (reference sequence). The CDR3, as DNA: TGTGCCAGCAGCCGGACAGAGAGCTACGAGCAGTACTTC. Translating gives CASSRTESYEQYF.

The chain joins TRBV3-1 to TRBJ2-3; 11 positions match TRBD2. The germline V gene encodes CDR1 LGHDT and CDR2 YNNKEL (reference sequence). The CDR3 has 16 amino acids. V trimming: 2 bases; J trimming: 3 bases; junction bases outside the gene matches: 4. CDR3 bases: TGTGCCAGCAGCCAAATAGCGGGGGGGCTTACAGATACGCAGTATTTT. Amino acid sequence: CASSQIAGGLTDTQYF.

Of note for this clonotype: A much larger clonotype is one base distant, so this may be a read error. The rearrangement joins TRBV12-3 or TRBV12-4 to TRBJ2-1; TRBD2 matches at 12 bases. V was clipped by 6 bases and J by 6 bases; unmatched bases: 6. This CDR3 comprises 15 residues. CDR3 sequence reads: CASSSTSGRGNEQFF. The DNA of the CDR3 is TGTGCCAGCAGCTCGACTAGCGGGAGAGGCAATGAGCAGTTCTTC.

This clonotype was seen ten or more times. This chain connects TRBV7-9 to TRBJ2-1, with D possibly matching TRBD2 (7 bases). CDR1 is SEHNR, CDR2 FQNEAQ, per germline (reference sequence). The CDR3 has 14 amino acids. Trimming stripped 7 bases from V and 6 bases from J, with 16 bases between. This chain's CDR3 is CASTFGGGFNEQFF. CDR3 DNA: TGTGCCAGCACCTTTGGCGGGGGCTTCAATGAGCAGTTCTTC.

V and J are TRBV12-3 or TRBV12-4 and TRBJ1-2; D unclear. V was shortened by 3 bases and J by 0 bases, with 8 bases between the two germline ends. The CDR3 sequence is 14 residues long. The CDR3 is CASSLSETNYGYTF. CDR3 sequence (DNA): TGTGCCAGCAGTTTGTCGGAAACTAACTATGGCTACACCTTC.

Here the CDR3 DNA reads TGTGCCACCAGCAGAGTTCGGCAAGATACGCAGTATTTT. Protein: CATSRVRQDTQYF. V is TRBV15 and J is TRBJ2-3; D is undetermined. Between the trimmed V and J ends, which lost 1 base and 5 bases, there was a span of 7 bases. Germline V CDR1 and CDR2: LNHNV, YYDKDF (reference sequence). The CDR3 runs to 13 residues.

This CDR3 is CASSLNFQGTNYGYTF. In DNA, the CDR3 is TGTGCCAGCAGTTTAAATTTTCAGGGGACTAACTATGGCTACACCTTC. The J gene is TRBJ1-2, the V gene TRBV12-3 or TRBV12-4; TRBD1 is a possible D gene (6 bases). The CDR3 is made up of 16 amino acids. V was cut by 2 bases and J by 0 bases, with 13 bases left in between.

This clonotype was recorded once. This may be a read error: a much more frequent sequence differs by one nucleotide. The V gene is TRBV20-1, the J gene TRBJ2-3, with D tentatively TRBD1 (5 bases). This CDR3 is built from 16 residues. Trimming cost V 6 bases and J 1 base, with 20 bases left between them. The germline CDR1 and CDR2 sequences are DFQATT and SNEGSKA (reference sequence). CDR3 amino acids: CSAHPLTEVRTDTQYF. CDR3 bases: TGCAGTGCCCACCCCCTGACAGAGGTACGCACAGATACGCAGTATTTT.

This clonotype occurred many times. The V and J genes are TRBV12-3 or TRBV12-4 and TRBJ2-3; D might be TRBD2 (5 bases). The CDR3 loop spans 13 amino acids. Trimming cost V 6 bases and J 6 bases, with 13 bases left between them. The CDR3 loop reads CASRRTEADTQYF. In nucleotides, the CDR3 is TGTGCCAGCAGGAGGACGGAGGCGGATACGCAGTATTTT.

This clonotype was found many times. The chain combines TRBV4-3 with TRBJ1-2; 10 bases fit TRBD1. The CDR3 sequence is 15 residues long. V lost 1 base, J lost 3 bases, and 2 bases stayed unmatched. Germline CDR1 LGHNA, CDR2 YSLEER. The CDR3, as DNA: TGCGCCAGCAGCCAAGGGACAGGGGGGTACTATGGCTACACCTTC. It translates to CASSQGTGGYYGYTF.

This chain links TRBV4-2 with TRBJ2-7; TRBD1 is a possible D gene (5 bases). The V and J ends lost 0 bases and 3 bases respectively, with 6 bases between them. CDR3 size: 13 residues. Germline assignment: CDR1 LGHNA and CDR2 YNFKEQ. CDR3 bases: TGTGCCAGCAGCCAAGATGACAGCTACGAGCAGTACTTC. It translates to CASSQDDSYEQYF.

There are a few counts of this clonotype. Since a much larger clone is just one base distant, this may be a read error. The gene calls are TRBV6-1 and TRBJ2-2, with 8 positions matching TRBD1. There are 15 residues in the CDR3. Germline CDR1 MNHNS, CDR2 SASEGT. With 5 bases clipped from V and 0 bases from J, the junction kept 2 bases outside the gene matches. The CDR3 sequence: CASSRTGPNTGELFF. CDR3 in DNA: TGTGCCAGCAGTCGGACAGGGCCGAACACCGGGGAGCTGTTTTTT.

V gene TRBV4-2 combines with J gene TRBJ1-2; D is perhaps TRBD1 (6 bases). Trimming removed 0 bases from V and 6 bases from J, with 14 bases in between. Germline V CDR1 and CDR2: LGHNA, YNFKEQ. The CDR3 contains 15 residues. The CDR3 DNA reads TGTGCCAGCAGCCAAGAACAGGGCCGGGGCGATGGCTACACCTTC. Translated, it gives CASSQEQGRGDGYTF.

As DNA, the CDR3 is TGTGCCAGCAGTGACCGGACAATCTACAATGAGCAGTTCTTC. Translating it yields CASSDRTIYNEQFF. The rearrangement links TRBV2 to TRBJ2-1; perhaps TRBD1 as D (5 bases). Trimming stripped 3 bases from V and 3 bases from J, with 9 bases between. The CDR3 runs 14 residues. The germline V gene encodes CDR1 SNHLY and CDR2 FYNNEI.

This clonotype was detected only a few times. V usage is TRBV4-3 and J usage is TRBJ1-5, with D perhaps TRBD1 (5 bases). Germline values: CDR1 LGHNA, CDR2 YSLEER. The CDR3 is 14 amino acids. Trimming removed 0 bases from V and 10 bases from J, with 13 bases in between. This CDR3 reads CASSQETGVGPQHF. CDR3 sequence (DNA): TGCGCCAGCAGCCAAGAAACAGGAGTGGGCCCCCAGCATTTT.